This entry lists 18 T cell receptor beta chains sequenced from one sample in a study of blood T cells in healthy people across ages. Together with a sample-barcoded 5' primer, a J-beta primer mix was included in a second PCR lasting about 6 to 11 cycles. TCRdb called the 5' RACE reads again in MiXCR, with one record for every CDR3 protein. The repertoire consists of nearly 800,000 distinct CDR3 sequences, with approximately 53% occurring once and the leading ten covering roughly 25%. Sample: blood. Every receptor here comes from a man aged 40-55 years in good health.

This chain links TRBV7-2 with TRBJ2-2, with D perhaps TRBD2 (6 bases). Germline V gene data show CDR1 as SGHTA and CDR2 as FQGNSA. V lost 1 base and J 0 bases, leaving 9 bases between the germline ends. The CDR3 extends over 16 amino acids. CDR3: CASSLVRGTNTGELFF. The CDR3 region has the DNA TGTGCCAGCAGCTTAGTCCGGGGGACGAACACCGGGGAGCTGTTTTTT.

The gene calls are TRBV20-1 and TRBJ2-4; TRBD1 matches at 7 bases. The assigned J gene may be wrong: the sequence end matches TRBJ2-7 better. CDR1 is DFQATT and CDR2 is SNEGSKA in the germline V gene (reference sequence). The CDR3 spans 16 residues. The DNA for the CDR3 is TGCAGTGCTAGCGGGACCGGGACAGATAACCCCTACGAGCAGTACTTC. Protein: CSASGTGTDNPYEQYF.

The rearrangement joins TRBV2 to TRBJ1-6, with no clear D. Germline loops: CDR1 SNHLY, CDR2 FYNNEI. The CDR3 has 14 amino acids. Trimming pared 6 bases from V and 5 bases from J, leaving 11 bases between. The CDR3 nucleotides read TGTGCCAGCAGCCCCGGGGTAAATAATTCACCCCTCCACTTT. Protein: CASSPGVNNSPLHF.

This chain joins TRBV29-1 and TRBJ2-5; D may be TRBD1 or TRBD2 (5 bases each). Germline-derived CDR1 and CDR2 are SQVTM and ANQGSEA. CDR3 length: 14 amino acids. Trimming pared 6 bases from V and 3 bases from J, leaving 17 bases between. CDR3 DNA: TGCAGCGTAGGCCTCGGGACGGTAAAAGAGACCCAGTACTTC. Encoded protein: CSVGLGTVKETQYF.

This clonotype was picked up a small number of times. This chain links TRBV20-1 with TRBJ2-5; tentatively, D is TRBD2 (5 bases). With 1 base removed from V and 2 bases from J, the gap between germline ends came to 11 bases. This CDR3 has 14 amino acids. The germline CDR1 and CDR2 sequences are DFQATT and SNEGSKA (reference sequence). CDR3 nucleotide sequence: TGCAGTGCTAGAGTGGCGGGTGGACAAGAGACCCAGTACTTC. Amino acids: CSARVAGGQETQYF.

The V and J genes are TRBV12-3 or TRBV12-4 and TRBJ2-2; D is perhaps TRBD2 (5 bases). CDR3 length: 14 residues. V was shortened by 5 bases and J by 3 bases, with 10 bases between the two germline ends. CDR3: CASSRAGDTGELFF. The CDR3 DNA reads as TGTGCCAGCAGTCGGGCCGGGGACACCGGGGAGCTGTTTTTT.

The rearrangement joins TRBV27 to TRBJ2-2; perhaps TRBD1 as D (6 bases). Trimming removed 5 bases at V and 1 base at J, with 20 bases between. Germline V gene sequence: CDR1 MNHEY, CDR2 SMNVEV (reference sequence). The CDR3 sequence is 18 residues long. The CDR3, as DNA: TGTGCCAGCAGTGTAACCGGGACAACCGACTGGAACACCGGGGAGCTGTTTTTT. Its protein is CASSVTGTTDWNTGELFF.

The chain links TRBV5-6 to TRBJ2-7; D is undetermined. The DNA end lines up better with TRBJ2-5; the J call may be wrong. The CDR3 is made up of 15 amino acids. The germline gives CDR1 SGHDT, CDR2 YYEEEE. The CDR3 protein is CASSFGFQSTETQYF. The CDR3 DNA reads TGTGCCAGCAGTTTTGGATTTCAAAGCACCGAGACCCAGTACTTC.

The gene calls are TRBV7-9 and TRBJ2-7; possibly TRBD2 for D (7 bases). The DNA end favors TRBJ2-5, so the J call may be wrong. Germline loops: CDR1 SEHNR, CDR2 FQNEAQ (reference sequence). The CDR3 consists of 13 residues. This chain's CDR3 is CASNQKGGETQYF. The DNA of the CDR3 is TGTGCCAGCAATCAAAAGGGGGGGGAGACCCAGTACTTC.

For this clonotype: An end of the junction does not agree with germline; a read error may underlie this. CDR3 in amino acids: CASSRHVNQPQHF. CDR3 DNA: TGTGCTAGCAGCCGGCACGTTAATCAGCCCCAGCATTTT. This rearrangement joins TRBV2 to TRBJ1-5; no firm D call. Germline V gene lookup returns CDR1 SNHLY and CDR2 FYNNEI. This CDR3 is built from 13 residues.

The table lists this clonotype with a few counts. CDR3 sequence reads: CASSRFTGLAGGQETQYF. The CDR3 coding sequence is TGTGCCAGCAGTCGTTTCACGGGACTAGCGGGGGGGCAAGAGACCCAGTACTTC. V gene TRBV7-6 combines with J gene TRBJ2-5, with 16 bases lining up with TRBD2. Germline V gene sequence: CDR1 SGHVS, CDR2 FNYEAQ. After removal of 6 bases from V and 2 bases from J, the junction contained 9 bases not matched to a gene. CDR3 length equals 18 residues.

The V call is TRBV11-3, the J call TRBJ2-1; D not resolved. CDR1 SGHNT and CDR2 YENEEA come from the germline V gene. Trimming stripped 4 bases from V and 5 bases from J, with 9 bases between. The CDR3 totals 13 residues. This CDR3 is CASSSPWDNEQFF. As DNA, the CDR3 is TGTGCCAGCAGCTCACCCTGGGACAATGAGCAGTTCTTC. The full variable domain, completed using reference TRBV11-3 and TRBJ2-1, is EAGVVQSPRYKIIEKKQPVAFWCNPISGHNTLYWYLQNLGQGPELLIRYENEEAVDDSQLPKDRFSAERLKGVDSTLKIQPAELGDSAVYLCASSSPWDNEQFFGPGTRLTVL.

This clonotype was observed at least ten times. This rearrangement joins TRBV27 to TRBJ2-3; D unclear. The CDR3 loop spans 13 amino acids. V shed 3 bases and J shed 2 bases, with 6 bases lying between them. CDR1 is MNHEY, CDR2 SMNVEV, per germline (reference sequence). The CDR3: CASSFYPTDTQYF. The CDR3 coding sequence is TGTGCCAGCAGTTTTTACCCCACAGATACGCAGTATTTT.

This chain joins TRBV3-1 and TRBJ1-2; D uncertain. This CDR3 contains 13 residues. Trimming took off 1 base at V and 3 bases at J, with 6 bases between the two ends. Looked up from germline, CDR1 is LGHDT and CDR2 is YNNKEL (reference sequence). In DNA form, the CDR3 reads TGTGCCAGCAGCCAAGCGGCTGACTATGGCTACACCTTC. Protein: CASSQAADYGYTF.

The rearrangement uses TRBV7-8 and TRBJ1-3; D is unclear. Germline assignment: CDR1 SGHVS and CDR2 FQNEAQ. The V end was cut by 1 base, the J end by 4 bases, with 11 bases between. The CDR3 runs to 15 residues. CDR3 protein: CASSLDRPMGNTIYF. Here the CDR3 DNA reads TGTGCCAGCAGCTTAGATCGCCCAATGGGAAACACCATATATTTT.

In its sample, this clonotype was seen once. This chain links TRBV12-3 or TRBV12-4 with TRBJ2-5, with 8 bases aligning to TRBD1. Near its end, the DNA agrees better with TRBJ2-7, so the J call may be wrong. The CDR3 runs 16 residues. DNA for the CDR3: TGTGCCAGCAGTTTAGCCCAAGGACAGGGAGCGGACGAGCAGTACTTC. Translating it yields CASSLAQGQGADEQYF.

This chain uses TRBV27 with TRBJ1-2; tentatively, D is TRBD1 (6 bases). CDR1 is MNHEY and CDR2 is SMNVEV in the germline V gene (reference sequence). Trimming removed 7 bases at V and 5 bases at J, with 17 bases between. The CDR3 extends over 14 amino acids. DNA for the CDR3: TGTGCCAGCACCCCACACAGGGACGGGTATGGCTACACCTTC. Translating gives CASTPHRDGYGYTF.

J is TRBJ2-3 and V is TRBV10-3; TRBD2 agrees at 12 bases. The CDR3 runs to 16 residues. V dropped 5 bases and J dropped 2; count of bases not matched to a gene: 5. Germline V CDR1 and CDR2: ENHRY, SYGVKD. CDR3 bases: TGTGCCATCAGTAAGACTAGCGGGGGTGTCACAGATACGCAGTATTTT. Protein product: CAISKTSGGVTDTQYF.